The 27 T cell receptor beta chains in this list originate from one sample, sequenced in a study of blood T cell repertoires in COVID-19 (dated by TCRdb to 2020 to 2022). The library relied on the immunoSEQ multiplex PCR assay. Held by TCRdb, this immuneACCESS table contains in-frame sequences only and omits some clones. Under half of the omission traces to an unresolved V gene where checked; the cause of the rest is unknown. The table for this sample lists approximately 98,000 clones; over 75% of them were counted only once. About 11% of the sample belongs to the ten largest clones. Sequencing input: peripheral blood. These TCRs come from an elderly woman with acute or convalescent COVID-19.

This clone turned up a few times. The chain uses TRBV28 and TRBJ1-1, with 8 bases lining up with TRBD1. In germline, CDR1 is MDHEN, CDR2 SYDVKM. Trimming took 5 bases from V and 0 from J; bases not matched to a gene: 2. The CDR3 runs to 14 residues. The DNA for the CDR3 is TGTGCCAGCAGTAGGACAGGGTTGAACACTGAAGCTTTCTTT. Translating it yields CASSRTGLNTEAFF.

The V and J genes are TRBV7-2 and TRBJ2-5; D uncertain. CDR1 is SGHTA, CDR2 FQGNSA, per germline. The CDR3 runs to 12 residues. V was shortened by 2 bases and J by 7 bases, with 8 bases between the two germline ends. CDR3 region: CASSLPTGTQYF. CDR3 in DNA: TGTGCCAGCAGCTTACCCACCGGGACCCAGTACTTC.

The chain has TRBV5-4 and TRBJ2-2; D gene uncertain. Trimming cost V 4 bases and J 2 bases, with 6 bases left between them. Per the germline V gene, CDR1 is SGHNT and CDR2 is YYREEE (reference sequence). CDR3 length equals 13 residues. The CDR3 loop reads CASSPRNTGELFF. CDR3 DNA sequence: TGTGCCAGCAGCCCGCGAAACACCGGGGAGCTGTTTTTT.

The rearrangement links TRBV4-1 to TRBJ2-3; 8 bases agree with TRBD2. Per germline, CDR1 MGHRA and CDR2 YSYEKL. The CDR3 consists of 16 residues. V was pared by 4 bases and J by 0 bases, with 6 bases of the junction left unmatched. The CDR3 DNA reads TGCGCCAGCAGCCTCCACGGGACTAGTAGCACAGATACGCAGTATTTT. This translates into CASSLHGTSSTDTQYF.

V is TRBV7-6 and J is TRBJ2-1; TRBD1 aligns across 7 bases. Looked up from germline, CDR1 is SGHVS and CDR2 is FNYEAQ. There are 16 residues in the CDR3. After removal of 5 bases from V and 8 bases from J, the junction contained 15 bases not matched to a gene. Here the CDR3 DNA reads TGTGCCAGCAGCCCACGTCGTTTGGGGACAGTCCATGAGCAGTTCTTC. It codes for CASSPRRLGTVHEQFF.

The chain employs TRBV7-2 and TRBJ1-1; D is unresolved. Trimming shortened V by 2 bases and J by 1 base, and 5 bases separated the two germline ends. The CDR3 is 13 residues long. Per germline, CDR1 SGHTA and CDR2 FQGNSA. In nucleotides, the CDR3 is TGTGCCAGCAGCTTAAACAGGAACACTGAAGCTTTCTTT. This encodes CASSLNRNTEAFF.

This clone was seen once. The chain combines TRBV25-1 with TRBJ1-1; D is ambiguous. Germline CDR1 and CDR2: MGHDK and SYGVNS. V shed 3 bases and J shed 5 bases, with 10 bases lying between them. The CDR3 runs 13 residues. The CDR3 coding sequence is TGTGCCAGCAGTGAGTCATCCCGGACTGAAGCTTTCTTT. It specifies CASSESSRTEAFF. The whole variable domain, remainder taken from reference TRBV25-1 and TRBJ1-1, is EADIYQTPRYLVIGTGKKITLECSQTMGHDKMYWYQQDPGMELHLIHYSYGVNSTEKGDLSSESTVSRIRTEHFPLTLESARPSHTSQYLCASSESSRTEAFFGQGTRLTVV.

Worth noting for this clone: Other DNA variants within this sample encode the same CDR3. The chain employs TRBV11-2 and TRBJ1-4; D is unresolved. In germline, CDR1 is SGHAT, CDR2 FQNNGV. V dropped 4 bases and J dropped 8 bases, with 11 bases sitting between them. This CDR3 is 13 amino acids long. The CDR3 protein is CASSSGISEKLFF. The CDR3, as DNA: TGTGCCAGCAGCTCGGGGATTTCGGAAAAACTGTTTTTT.

The CDR3 sequence is CAWTRDKSEQYF. CDR3 DNA: TGTGCCTGGACCCGAGACAAGTCCGAGCAGTACTTC. The chain combines TRBV30 with TRBJ2-7; D gene unclear. The CDR3 length is 12 residues. CDR1 and CDR2 (germline): GTSNPN, SVGIG (reference sequence). Trimming shortened V by 4 bases and J by 6 bases, and 13 bases separated the two germline ends.

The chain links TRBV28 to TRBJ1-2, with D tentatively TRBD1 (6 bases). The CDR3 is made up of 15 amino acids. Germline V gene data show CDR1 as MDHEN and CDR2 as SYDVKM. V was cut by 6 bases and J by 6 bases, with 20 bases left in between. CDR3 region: CASSRAGGGLDGYTF. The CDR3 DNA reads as TGTGCCAGCAGCCGGGCGGGTGGGGGCCTGGATGGCTACACCTTC.

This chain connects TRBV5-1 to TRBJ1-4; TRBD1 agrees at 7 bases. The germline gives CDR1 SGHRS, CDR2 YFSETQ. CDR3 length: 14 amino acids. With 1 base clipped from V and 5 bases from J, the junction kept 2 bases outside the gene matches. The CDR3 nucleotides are TGCGCCAGCAGCTTGAGAGGGGGCAATGAAAAACTGTTTTTT. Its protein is CASSLRGGNEKLFF.

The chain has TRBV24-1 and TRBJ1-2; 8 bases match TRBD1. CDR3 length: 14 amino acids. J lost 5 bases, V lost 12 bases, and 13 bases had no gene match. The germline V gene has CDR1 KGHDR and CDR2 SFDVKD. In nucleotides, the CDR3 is TGTGCCGCAACGCACAGGGGGGAGGGGTATGGCTACACCTTC. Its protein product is CAATHRGEGYGYTF.

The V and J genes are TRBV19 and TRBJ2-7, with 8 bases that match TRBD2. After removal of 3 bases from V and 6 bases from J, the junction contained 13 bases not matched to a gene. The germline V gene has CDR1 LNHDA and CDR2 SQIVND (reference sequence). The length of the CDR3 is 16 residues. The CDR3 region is CASSMGTGTRAGEQYF. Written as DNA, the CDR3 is TGTGCCAGTAGTATGGGGACCGGGACTAGGGCCGGCGAGCAGTACTTC.

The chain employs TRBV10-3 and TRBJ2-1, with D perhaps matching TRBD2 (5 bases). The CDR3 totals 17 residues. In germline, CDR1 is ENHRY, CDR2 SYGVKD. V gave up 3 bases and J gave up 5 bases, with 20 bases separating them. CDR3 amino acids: CAISELKEDSAHNEQFF. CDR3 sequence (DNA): TGTGCCATCAGTGAATTGAAGGAGGATAGCGCCCACAATGAGCAGTTCTTC.

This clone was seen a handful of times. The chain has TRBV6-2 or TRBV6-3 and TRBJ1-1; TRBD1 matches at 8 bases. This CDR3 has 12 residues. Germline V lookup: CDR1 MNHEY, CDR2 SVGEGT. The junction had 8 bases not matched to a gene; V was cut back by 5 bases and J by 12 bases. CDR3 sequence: CASSHDRGGTFF. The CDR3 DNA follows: TGTGCCAGCAGTCATGACAGGGGAGGTACTTTCTTT.

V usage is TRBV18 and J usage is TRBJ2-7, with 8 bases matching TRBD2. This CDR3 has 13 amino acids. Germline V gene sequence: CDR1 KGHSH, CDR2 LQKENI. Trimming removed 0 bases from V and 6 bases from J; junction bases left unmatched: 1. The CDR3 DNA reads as TGTGCCAGCTCACCACCGGCGGGGGGCGAGCAGTACTTC. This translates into CASSPPAGGEQYF.

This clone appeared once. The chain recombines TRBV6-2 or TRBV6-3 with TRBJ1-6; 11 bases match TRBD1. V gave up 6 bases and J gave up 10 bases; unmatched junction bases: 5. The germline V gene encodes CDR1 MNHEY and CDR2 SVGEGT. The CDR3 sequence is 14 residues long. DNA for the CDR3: TGTGCCAGCAGCTGGACAGGGGGCGAATCACCCCTCCACTTT. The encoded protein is CASSWTGGESPLHF.

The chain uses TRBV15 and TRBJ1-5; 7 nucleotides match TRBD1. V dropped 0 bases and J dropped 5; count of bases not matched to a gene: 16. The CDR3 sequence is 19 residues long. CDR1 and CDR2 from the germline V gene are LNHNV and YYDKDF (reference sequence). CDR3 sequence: CATSRDPWSGQVSDQPQHF. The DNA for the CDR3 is TGTGCCACCAGCAGAGACCCTTGGTCTGGACAGGTCTCCGATCAGCCCCAGCATTTT.

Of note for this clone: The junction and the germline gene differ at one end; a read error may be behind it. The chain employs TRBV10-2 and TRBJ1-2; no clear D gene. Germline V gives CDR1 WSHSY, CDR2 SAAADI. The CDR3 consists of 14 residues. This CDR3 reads CASTETTTNYGYTF. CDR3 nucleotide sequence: TGCGCCAGCACTGAGACTACTACAAACTATGGCTACACCTTC.

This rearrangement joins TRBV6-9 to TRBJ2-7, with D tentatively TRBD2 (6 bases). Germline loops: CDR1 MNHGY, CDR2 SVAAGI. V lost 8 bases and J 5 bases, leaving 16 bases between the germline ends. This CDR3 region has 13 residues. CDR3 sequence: CASGRREYHEQYV. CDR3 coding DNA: TGTGCCAGCGGGCGGAGGGAGTACCACGAGCAGTACGTC.

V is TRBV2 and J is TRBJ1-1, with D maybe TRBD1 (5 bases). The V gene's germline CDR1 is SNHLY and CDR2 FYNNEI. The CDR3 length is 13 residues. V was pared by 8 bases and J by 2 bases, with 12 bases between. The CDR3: CASCRTLNTEAFF. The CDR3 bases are TGTGCCAGCTGTAGGACACTTAACACTGAAGCTTTCTTT. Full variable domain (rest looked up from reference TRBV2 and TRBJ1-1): EPEVTQTPSHQVTQMGQEVILRCVPISNHLYFYWYRQILGQKVEFLVSFYNNEISEKSEIFDDQFSVERPDGSNFTLKIRSTKLEDSAMYFCASCRTLNTEAFFGQGTRLTVV.

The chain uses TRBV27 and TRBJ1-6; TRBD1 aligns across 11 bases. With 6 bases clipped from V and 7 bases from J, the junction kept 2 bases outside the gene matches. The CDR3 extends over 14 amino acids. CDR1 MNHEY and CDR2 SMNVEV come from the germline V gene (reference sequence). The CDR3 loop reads CASRGDRGNSPLHF. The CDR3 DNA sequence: TGTGCCAGCAGGGGGGACAGGGGGAATTCACCCCTCCACTTT.

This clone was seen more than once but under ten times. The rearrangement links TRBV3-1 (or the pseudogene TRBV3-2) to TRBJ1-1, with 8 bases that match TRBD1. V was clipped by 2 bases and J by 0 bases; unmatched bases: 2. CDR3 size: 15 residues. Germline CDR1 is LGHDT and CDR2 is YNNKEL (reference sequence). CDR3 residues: CASSQPGGLNTEAFF. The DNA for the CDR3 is TGTGCCAGCAGCCAACCAGGGGGCCTGAACACTGAAGCTTTCTTT.

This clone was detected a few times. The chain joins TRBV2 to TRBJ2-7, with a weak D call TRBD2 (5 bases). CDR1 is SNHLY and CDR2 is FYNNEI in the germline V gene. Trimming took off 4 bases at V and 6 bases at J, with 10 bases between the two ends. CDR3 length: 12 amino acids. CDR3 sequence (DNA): TGTGCCAGCAGTGTTAGAGGAGGCGAGCAGTACTTC. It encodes CASSVRGGEQYF.

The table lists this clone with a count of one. CDR3 sequence: CASSLGGQGIYNSPLHF. The CDR3 region has the DNA TGTGCCAGCAGCTTAGGGGGACAGGGAATTTATAATTCACCCCTCCACTTT. The chain combines TRBV13 with TRBJ1-6; 9 bases align to TRBD1. The V gene end was trimmed by 0 bases and the J gene end by 4 bases; junction bases not matched to a gene: 4. Germline V gives CDR1 PRHDT, CDR2 FYEKMQ (reference sequence). The CDR3 loop spans 17 amino acids.

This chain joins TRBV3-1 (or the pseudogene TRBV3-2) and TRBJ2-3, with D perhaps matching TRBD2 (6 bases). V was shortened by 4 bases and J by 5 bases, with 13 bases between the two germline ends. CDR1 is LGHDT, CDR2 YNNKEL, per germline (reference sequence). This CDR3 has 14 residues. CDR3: CASSPMRRVDTQYF. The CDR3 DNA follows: TGTGCCAGCAGCCCGATGCGGAGGGTAGATACGCAGTATTTT.

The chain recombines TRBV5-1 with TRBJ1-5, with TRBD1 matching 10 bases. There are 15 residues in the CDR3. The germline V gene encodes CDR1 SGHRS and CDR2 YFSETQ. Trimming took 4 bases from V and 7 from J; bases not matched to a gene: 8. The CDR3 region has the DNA TGCGCCAGCAGCCCGGATGGACAGGGGGGACAGCCCCAGCATTTT. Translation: CASSPDGQGGQPQHF. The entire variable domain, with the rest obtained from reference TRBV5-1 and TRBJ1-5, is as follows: KAGVTQTPRYLIKTRGQQVTLSCSPISGHRSVSWYQQTPGQGLQFLFEYFSETQRNKGNFPGRFSGRQFSNSRSEMNVSTLELGDSALYLCASSPDGQGGQPQHFGDGTRLSIL.